This entry lists 9 T cell receptor beta chains sequenced from one sample in a study of T cell responses to AZD1222 COVID-19 vaccine. Repertoires were generated with immunoSEQ multiplex PCR, while TCRdb's copy carries only in-frame clones and drops some. The table has more than 85,000 clones, about nine tenths seen once. Sequencing was performed on peripheral blood, taken on day 0 of AZD1222 vaccination. All receptors come from an adult in good health.

J is TRBJ2-1 and V is TRBV2; D not resolved. The CDR3 is 10 residues long. Germline CDR1 reads SNHLY; CDR2 reads FYNNEI. Between the trimmed V and J ends, which lost 6 bases and 8 bases, there was a span of 5 bases. The chain's CDR3 is CASREYEQFF. CDR3 DNA: TGTGCCAGCAGAGAATATGAGCAGTTCTTC.

The gene calls are TRBV3-1 (or the pseudogene TRBV3-2) and TRBJ1-2, with unresolved D. V was clipped by 1 base and J by 8 bases, with 11 bases between them. The CDR3 spans 13 residues. Germline CDR1 reads LGHDT; CDR2 reads YNNKEL (reference sequence). CDR3 region: CASSQGVLRGYTF. The DNA for the CDR3 is TGTGCCAGCAGCCAAGGGGTGTTGAGGGGCTACACCTTC.

The chain combines TRBV6-4 with TRBJ2-3, with D possibly matching TRBD2 (6 bases). This CDR3 comprises 16 residues. Trimming shortened V by 4 bases and J by 3 bases, and 17 bases separated the two germline ends. Germline loops: CDR1 MRHNA, CDR2 SNTAGT. CDR3: CASSVAGSGRTDTQYF. The CDR3 nucleotides are TGTGCCAGCAGTGTTGCGGGATCAGGGAGGACAGATACGCAGTATTTT.

This rearrangement joins TRBV25-1 to TRBJ1-6, with a tentative D call TRBD1 (5 bases). The CDR3 is 15 residues long. V was clipped by 3 bases and J by 7 bases, with 13 bases between them. The germline gives CDR1 MGHDK, CDR2 SYGVNS. CDR3 DNA sequence: TGTGCCAGCAGTGATGGGGGATTCCGGAATTCACCCCTCCACTTT. This codes for CASSDGGFRNSPLHF.

This rearrangement joins TRBV27 to TRBJ2-3; the D call may be TRBD1 or TRBD2 (5 bases each). The V end was cut by 6 bases, the J end by 9 bases, with 16 bases between. Germline lookup yields CDR1 MNHEY and CDR2 SMNVEV (reference sequence). CDR3 size: 13 residues. The CDR3 coding sequence is TGTGCCAGCAGCATCTCTGGGGGTGGGACGCAGTATTTT. Its protein product is CASSISGGGTQYF.

This chain links TRBV11-2 with TRBJ1-1; D is perhaps TRBD1 (5 bases). Germline assignment: CDR1 SGHAT and CDR2 FQNNGV. V was pared by 7 bases and J by 4 bases, with 16 bases between. This CDR3 is built from 14 residues. The CDR3: CASTNLPGRTEAFF. The CDR3 nucleotides read TGTGCCAGCACCAATCTCCCGGGACGCACTGAAGCTTTCTTT.

This chain connects TRBV7-2 to TRBJ2-7; no firm D call. The CDR3 contains 14 residues. The germline V and J ends were trimmed by 5 bases and 3 bases, with 14 bases remaining between them. CDR1 and CDR2 from the germline V gene are SGHTA and FQGNSA. The CDR3 bases are TGTGCCAGCAGCGAGAGAGGAGATTACTACGAGCAGTACTTC. It codes for CASSERGDYYEQYF.

The rearrangement uses TRBV6-2 or TRBV6-3 and TRBJ1-6; no definite D call. This CDR3 comprises 12 residues. The germline V gene has CDR1 MNHEY and CDR2 SVGEGT. V gave up 3 bases and J gave up 10 bases, with 7 bases separating them. The CDR3 DNA reads TGTGCCAGCAGTTATTTGGAGTCACCCCTCCACTTT. Translating gives CASSYLESPLHF.

The chain joins TRBV5-1 to TRBJ1-1; tentative D call: TRBD1 (6 bases). With 4 bases removed from V and 11 bases from J, the gap between germline ends came to 21 bases. Germline loops: CDR1 SGHRS, CDR2 YFSETQ. The CDR3 covers 14 residues. The CDR3 nucleotides are TGCGCCAGCAGCGAAGCGACAGGCGCACGGCGGGCTTTCTTT. Translation gives CASSEATGARRAFF. The full variable domain, with the rest looked up from reference TRBV5-1 and TRBJ1-1, is KAGVTQTPRYLIKTRGQQVTLSCSPISGHRSVSWYQQTPGQGLQFLFEYFSETQRNKGNFPGRFSGRQFSNSRSEMNVSTLELGDSALYLCASSEATGARRAFFGQGTRLTVV.